The present entry profiles one T cell receptor beta chain with its context. The antigen remains unidentified. TCRdb's table, derived via immunoSEQ multiplex PCR, lists solely in-frame clones and lacks some. Here the sample spans fewer than 40,000 clones, around 87% being singletons. The CDR3 spans 14 residues. V lost 6 bases to trimming and J lost 4 bases; unmatched junction nucleotides: 7. In germline, CDR1 is MNHNY, CDR2 SVGAGI (reference sequence). The data stem from a study of T cells in localized non-small cell lung cancer. Findings of the study overall: In adjacent lung appeared a median around 57 of the top 100 tumor clones. Those with higher blood T cell density had longer overall survival.

The chain joins TRBV6-6 to TRBJ1-2; TRBD1 aligns across 8 bases. This sequence was found in a man aged 35-69 years with stage III lung adenocarcinoma. Sequenced material: peripheral blood mononuclear cells, taken before any cancer treatment. For the CDR3, the DNA is TGTGCCAGCAGCCGCGGACAGGGCTCCTATGGCTACACCTTC. Translating it yields CASSRGQGSYGYTF.